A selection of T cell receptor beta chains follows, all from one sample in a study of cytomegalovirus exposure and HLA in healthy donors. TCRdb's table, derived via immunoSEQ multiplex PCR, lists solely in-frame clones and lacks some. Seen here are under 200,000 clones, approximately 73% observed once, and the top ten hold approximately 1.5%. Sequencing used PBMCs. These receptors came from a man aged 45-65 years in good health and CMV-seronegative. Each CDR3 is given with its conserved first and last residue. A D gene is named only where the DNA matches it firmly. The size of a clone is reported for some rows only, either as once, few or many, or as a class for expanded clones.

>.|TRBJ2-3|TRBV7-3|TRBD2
TGTGCCAGCAGCTACGGACTAGCGGGGGGGCGCCAAGATACGCAGTATTTT
CASSYGLAGGRQDTQYF
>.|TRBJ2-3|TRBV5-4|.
TGTGCCAGCAGCTCAGCACTAGGCACAGATACGCAGTATTTT
CASSSALGTDTQYF
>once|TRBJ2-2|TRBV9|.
TGTGCCAGCAGCCCTACAGGGAACAACGGGGAGCTGTTTTTT
CASSPTGNNGELFF
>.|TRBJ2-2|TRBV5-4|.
TGTGCCAGCAGCCTCGGGGGTGCCACCGGGGAGCTGTTTTTT
CASSLGGATGELFF
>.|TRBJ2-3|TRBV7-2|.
TGTGCCAGCAGCTTGGGCCTTCCAAGGGGGTCAGATACGCAGTATTTT
CASSLGLPRGSDTQYF
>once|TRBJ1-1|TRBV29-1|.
TGCAGCGCACTGACAGGCATGAACGCTGAAGCTTTCTTT
CSALTGMNAEAFF
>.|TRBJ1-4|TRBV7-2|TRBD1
TGTGCCAGCAGCTCCTGGACAGGGCAGAATGAAAAACTGTTTTTT
CASSSWTGQNEKLFF
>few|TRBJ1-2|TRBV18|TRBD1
TGTGCCAGCTCACCACCTAAGACAGGGCTAACTGGCTACACCTTC
CASSPPKTGLTGYTF
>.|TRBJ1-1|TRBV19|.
TGTGCCAGTAGTATGAGAGCAGGGGAAGGGGGCACTGAAGCTTTCTTT
CASSMRAGEGGTEAFF
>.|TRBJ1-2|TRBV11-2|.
TGTGCCAGCAGCTTACTCGAGAGGGGCTACACCTTC
CASSLLERGYTF
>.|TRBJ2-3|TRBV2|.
TGTGCCAGCAAAACAGGATTCACAGATACGCAGTATTTT
CASKTGFTDTQYF
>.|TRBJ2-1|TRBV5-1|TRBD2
TGCGCCAGCAGCTCACTAGCGTCCTACAATGAGCAGTTCTTC
CASSSLASYNEQFF
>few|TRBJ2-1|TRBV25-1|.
TGTGCCAGCAGTGGAAGACAGCTCTCGTCCCCTAATGAGCAGTTCTTC
CASSGRQLSSPNEQFF
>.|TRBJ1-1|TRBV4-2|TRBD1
TGTGCCAGCACCTGCCGGGACAGGGGAAGGGTCACTGAAGCTTTCTTT
CASTCRDRGRVTEAFF
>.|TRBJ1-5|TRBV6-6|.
TGTGCCAGCAGCCGGGGTGGGGACAATCAGCCCCAGCATTTT
CASSRGGDNQPQHF
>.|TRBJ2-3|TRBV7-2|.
TGTGCCAGCAGCTTAACAGGGCCAGATACGCAGTATTTT
CASSLTGPDTQYF
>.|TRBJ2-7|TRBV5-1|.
TGCGCCAGCAGTAGACGTCCGGGTTACGAGCAGTACTTC
CASSRRPGYEQYF
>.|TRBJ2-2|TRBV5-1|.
TGCGCCAGCAGCCTAAAGACAGAGAACACCGGGGAGCTGTTTTTT
CASSLKTENTGELFF
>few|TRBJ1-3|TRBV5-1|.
TGCGCCAGCAGCTTGGACAGCTCTGGAAACACCATATATTTT
CASSLDSSGNTIYF
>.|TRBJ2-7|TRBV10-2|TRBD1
TGCGCCAGCAGGACAGGGGAATGGTACGAGCAGTACTTC
CASRTGEWYEQYF
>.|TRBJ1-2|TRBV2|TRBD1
TGTGCCAGCACTCGTTTCGGGACAGGGGGCGGCTACACCTTC
CASTRFGTGGGYTF
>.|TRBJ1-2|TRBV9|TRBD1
TGTGCCAGCAGCGCCACTACCACGACAGGGTACGGCTACACCTTC
CASSATTTTGYGYTF
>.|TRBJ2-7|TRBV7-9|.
TGTGCCAGCAGCTTGGATATTAGGGGCTCCTACGAGCAGTACTTC
CASSLDIRGSYEQYF
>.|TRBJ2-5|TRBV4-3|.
TGCGCCAGCAGCCAAGATACAGGGACCCAGTACTTC
CASSQDTGTQYF
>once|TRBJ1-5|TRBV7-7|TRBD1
TGTGCTAGCAGCTCTAAGGACAGGGCCGGCAATCAGCCCCAGCATTTT
CASSSKDRAGNQPQHF
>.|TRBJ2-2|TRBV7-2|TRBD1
TGTGCCAGCGGTAGGGGGCGCGCGAACACCGGGGAGCTGTTTTTT
CASGRGRANTGELFF
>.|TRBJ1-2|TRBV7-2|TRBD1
TGTGCCAGCAGCTCCGGGACAGGGGCGGGGTATGGCTACACCTTC
CASSSGTGAGYGYTF
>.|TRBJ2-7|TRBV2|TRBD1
TGTGCCAGCAAATCAAGGGGACAGGGTAAAGAAAGAAGGTCCTACGAGCAGTACTTC
CASKSRGQGKERRSYEQYF
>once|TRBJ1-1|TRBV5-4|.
TGTGCCAGCAGCCCCTTGGAGGGGCATACTGAAGCTTTCTTT
CASSPLEGHTEAFF
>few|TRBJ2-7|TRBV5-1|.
TGCGCCAGCAGCACGGAGGGTGGTACCTACGAGCAGTACTTC
CASSTEGGTYEQYF
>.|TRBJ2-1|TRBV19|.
TGTGCCAGTAGTATAAGGGACATTTACAATGAGCAGTTCTTC
CASSIRDIYNEQFF
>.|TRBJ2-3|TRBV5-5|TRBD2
TGTGCCAGCAGCTCGCGGACTAGGTATAGCACAGATACGCAGTATTTT
CASSSRTRYSTDTQYF
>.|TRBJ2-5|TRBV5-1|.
TGCGCCAGCAGCTTAATGGAGATCCGGGAGACCCAGTACTTC
CASSLMEIRETQYF
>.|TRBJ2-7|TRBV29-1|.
TGCAGCGTGGGCCGAGTACAGGGAAACCACGAGCAGTACTTC
CSVGRVQGNHEQYF
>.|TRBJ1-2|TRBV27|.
TGTGCCAGCAGTTTATCGGCAACTAACTATGGCTACACCTTC
CASSLSATNYGYTF
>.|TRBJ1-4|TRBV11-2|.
TGTGCCAGCAGCTCAACCCGGAGGGCTAATGAAAAACTGTTTTTT
CASSSTRRANEKLFF
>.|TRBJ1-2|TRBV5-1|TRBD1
TGCGCCAGCAGCTTGGCAGGGGGCGAGGGAAACTATGGCTACACCTTC
CASSLAGGEGNYGYTF
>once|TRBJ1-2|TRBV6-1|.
TGTGCCAGCAGTGGTACCCCCGGTGGCTACACCTTC
CASSGTPGGYTF
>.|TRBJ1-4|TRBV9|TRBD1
TGTGCCAGCAGCGTAGGGGACAGGTCAGAAAAACTGTTTTTT
CASSVGDRSEKLFF
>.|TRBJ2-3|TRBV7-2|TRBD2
TGTGCCAGCAGCTTAGCTGGTAGCGGGGGGGCCAGCGATACGCAGTATTTT
CASSLAGSGGASDTQYF
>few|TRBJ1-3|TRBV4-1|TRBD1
TGCGCCAGCAGCCAGGTCGGACAGGTGAGCTCTGGAAACACCATATATTTT
CASSQVGQVSSGNTIYF
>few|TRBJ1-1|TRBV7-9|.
TGTGCCAGCAGCTTAGTGGGAACAGGCAAAGCTTTCTTT
CASSLVGTGKAFF
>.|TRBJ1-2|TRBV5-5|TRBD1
TGTGCCAGCAGCTTGGAGGGACAGAGTTACGGCTACACCTTC
CASSLEGQSYGYTF
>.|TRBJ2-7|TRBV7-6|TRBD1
TGTGCCAGCAGCTTAGGGACAGGGGGCAACTACGAGCAGTACTTC
CASSLGTGGNYEQYF
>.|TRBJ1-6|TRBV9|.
TGTGCCAGCAGCGTGGAGGGGACGGCCTCACCCCTCCACTTT
CASSVEGTASPLHF
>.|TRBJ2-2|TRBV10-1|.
TGCGCCAGCAGTGAGGCGGGGGCCCAGAACACCGGGGAGCTGTTTTTT
CASSEAGAQNTGELFF
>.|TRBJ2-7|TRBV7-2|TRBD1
TGTGCCAGCAGCTGGGGGACAGGCCCACGTGAGCAGTACTTC
CASSWGTGPREQYF
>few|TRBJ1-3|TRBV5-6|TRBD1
TGTGCCAGCAGCTCACGCACCAGGGGGTTCTCTGGAAACACCATATATTTT
CASSSRTRGFSGNTIYF
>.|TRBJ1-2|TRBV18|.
TGTGCCAGCTCACCGCCGGGTAACTATGGCTACACCTTC
CASSPPGNYGYTF
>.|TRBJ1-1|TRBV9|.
TGTGCCAGCAGCGCCGGGCCAGGGGAAGTGGGCACTGAAGCTTTCTTT
CASSAGPGEVGTEAFF
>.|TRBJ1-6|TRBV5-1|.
TGCGCCAGCAGCTCCCGTGAGGGCTCAAATTCACCCCTCCACTTT
CASSSREGSNSPLHF
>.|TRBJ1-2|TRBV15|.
TGTGCCACCAGCAGTGCTCCGAGACTCTATGGCTACACCTTC
CATSSAPRLYGYTF
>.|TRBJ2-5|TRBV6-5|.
TGTGCCAGCAGCCGATATGGGGGGGCGGAGACCCAGTACTTC
CASSRYGGAETQYF
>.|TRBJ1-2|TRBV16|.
TGTGCCAGCAGCCAATCGGCAGTAAGCTATGGCTACACCTTC
CASSQSAVSYGYTF
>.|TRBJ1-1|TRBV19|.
TGTGCCAGTAGTATAGTGGCGGGCATGAACACTGAAGCTTTCTTT
CASSIVAGMNTEAFF
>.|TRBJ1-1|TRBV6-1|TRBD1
TGTGCCAGCTGGGGACAGGGGCGAGGGACTGAAGCTTTCTTT
CASWGQGRGTEAFF
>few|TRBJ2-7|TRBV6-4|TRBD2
TGTGCCAGCACTGTACACCGGGACTACGTCGCCTACGAGCAGTACTTC
CASTVHRDYVAYEQYF
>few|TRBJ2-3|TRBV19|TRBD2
TGTGCCAGTAGTCCGAGACTAGCGGGGGCCTTCACAGATACGCAGTATTTT
CASSPRLAGAFTDTQYF
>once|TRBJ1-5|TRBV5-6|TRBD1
TGTGCCAGCAGCCTGTATACAGGGGGATCCAATCAGCCCCAGCATTTT
CASSLYTGGSNQPQHF